The sequence of this T cell receptor (beta chain) was determined in a study of blood T cell repertoires in COVID-19. In terms of age and location, participants ranged from about 18 to 100 years and lived in about two dozen US areas. Which cohort a participant joined came from the clinical history participants gave. All exposed participants met a person with COVID-19 within 2 weeks before entering the study. Germline values: CDR1 LGHDT, CDR2 YNNKEL (reference sequence). The length of the CDR3 is 13 residues. With 1 base removed from V and 6 bases from J, the gap between germline ends came to 7 bases. Source study methods: Researchers report that nucleated cell counts were estimated from reference gene primer amplification. Sequencing used immunoSEQ multiplex PCR; TCRdb keeps in-frame clones, though not all of them. V and J calls and clone size come straight from that table; D and trimming were deduced from the DNA. The table includes about 260,000 clones, around 90% detected once.

This clonotype was obtained from a middle-aged woman who had been exposed to COVID-19. The sequencing sample was made of PBMCs or T cells enriched from blood (not recorded which). The V call is TRBV3-1 (or the pseudogene TRBV3-2), the J call TRBJ1-5; the D is unclear. CDR3 bases: TGTGCCAGCAGCCAAGGCACTTTTCAGCCCCAGCATTTT. The encoded protein is CASSQGTFQPQHF.